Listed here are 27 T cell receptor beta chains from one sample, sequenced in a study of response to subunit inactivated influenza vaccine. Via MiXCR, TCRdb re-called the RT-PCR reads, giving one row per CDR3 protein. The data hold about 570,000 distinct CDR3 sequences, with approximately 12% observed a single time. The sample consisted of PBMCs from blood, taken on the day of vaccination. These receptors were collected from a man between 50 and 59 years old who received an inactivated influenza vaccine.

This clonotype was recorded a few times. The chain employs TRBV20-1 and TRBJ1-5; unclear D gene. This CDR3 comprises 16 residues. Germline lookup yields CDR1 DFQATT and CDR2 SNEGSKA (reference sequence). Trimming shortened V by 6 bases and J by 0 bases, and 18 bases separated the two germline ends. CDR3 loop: CSARRNTAYSNQPQHF. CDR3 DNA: TGCAGTGCGCGCCGGAACACCGCTTATAGCAATCAGCCCCAGCATTTT.

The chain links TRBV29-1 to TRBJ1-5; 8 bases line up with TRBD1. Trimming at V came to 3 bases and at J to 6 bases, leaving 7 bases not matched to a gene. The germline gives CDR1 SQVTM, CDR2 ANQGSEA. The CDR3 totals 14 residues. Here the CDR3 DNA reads TGCAGCGTTGAGTTGGCAGGGGGCTCTCAGCCCCAGCATTTT. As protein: CSVELAGGSQPQHF. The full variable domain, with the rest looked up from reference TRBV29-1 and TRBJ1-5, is SAVISQKPSRDICQRGTSLTIQCQVDSQVTMMFWYRQQPGQSLTLIATANQGSEATYESGFVIDKFPISRPNLTFSTLTVSNMSPEDSSIYLCSVELAGGSQPQHFGDGTRLSIL.

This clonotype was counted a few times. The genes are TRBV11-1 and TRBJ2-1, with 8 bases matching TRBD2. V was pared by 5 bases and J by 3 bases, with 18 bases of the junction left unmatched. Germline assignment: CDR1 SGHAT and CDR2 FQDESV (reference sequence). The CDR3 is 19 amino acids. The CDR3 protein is CASSLNLAWGAGVYNEQFF. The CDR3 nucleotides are TGTGCCAGCAGCCTCAACCTCGCCTGGGGAGCGGGAGTCTACAATGAGCAGTTCTTC.

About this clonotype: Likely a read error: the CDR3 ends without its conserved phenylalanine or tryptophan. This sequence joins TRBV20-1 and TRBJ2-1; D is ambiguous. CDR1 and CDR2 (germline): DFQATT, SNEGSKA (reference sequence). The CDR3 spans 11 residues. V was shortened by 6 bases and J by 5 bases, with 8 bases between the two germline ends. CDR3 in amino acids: CSAWMNNEQFV. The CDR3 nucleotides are TGCAGTGCCTGGATGAACAATGAGCAGTTCGTC.

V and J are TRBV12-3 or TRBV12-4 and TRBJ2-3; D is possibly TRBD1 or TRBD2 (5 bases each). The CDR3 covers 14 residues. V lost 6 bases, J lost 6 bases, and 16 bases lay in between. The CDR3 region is CASSADRRGDTQYF. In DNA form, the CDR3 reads TGTGCCAGCAGCGCGGACCGACGGGGCGATACGCAGTATTTT.

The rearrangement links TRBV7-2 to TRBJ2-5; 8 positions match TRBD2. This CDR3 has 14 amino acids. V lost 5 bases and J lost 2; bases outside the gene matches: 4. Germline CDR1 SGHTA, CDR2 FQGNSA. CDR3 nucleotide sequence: TGTGCCAGCAGCCTTCAGCGGGGGCAAGAGACCCAGTACTTC. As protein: CASSLQRGQETQYF.

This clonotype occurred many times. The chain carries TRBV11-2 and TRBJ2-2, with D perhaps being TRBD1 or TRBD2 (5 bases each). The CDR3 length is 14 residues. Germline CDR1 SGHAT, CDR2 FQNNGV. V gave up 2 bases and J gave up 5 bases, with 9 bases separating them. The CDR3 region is CASSLYGTTGELFF. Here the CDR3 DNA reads TGTGCCAGCAGCTTATATGGGACGACCGGGGAGCTGTTTTTT.

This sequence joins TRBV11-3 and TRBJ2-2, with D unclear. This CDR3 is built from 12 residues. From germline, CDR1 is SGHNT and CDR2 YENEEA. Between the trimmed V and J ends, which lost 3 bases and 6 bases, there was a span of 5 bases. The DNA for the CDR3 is TGTGCCAGCAGCTTTGACCCCGGGGAGCTGTTTTTT. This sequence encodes CASSFDPGELFF.

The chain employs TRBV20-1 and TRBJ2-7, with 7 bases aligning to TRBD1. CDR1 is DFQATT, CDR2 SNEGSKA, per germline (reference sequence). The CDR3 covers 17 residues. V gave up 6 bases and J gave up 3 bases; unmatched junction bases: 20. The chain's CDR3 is CSATAYVSAGGFYEQYF. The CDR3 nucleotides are TGCAGTGCCACCGCCTATGTCTCGGCAGGGGGATTCTACGAGCAGTACTTC.

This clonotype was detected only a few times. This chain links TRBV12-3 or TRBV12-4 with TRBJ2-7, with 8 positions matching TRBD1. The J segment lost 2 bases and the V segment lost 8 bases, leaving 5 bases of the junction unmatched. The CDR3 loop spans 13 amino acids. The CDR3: CASRQTGAYEQYF. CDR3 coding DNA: TGTGCCAGCCGACAGACAGGGGCCTACGAGCAGTACTTC.

The DNA for the CDR3 is TGTGCCACCAGCAGAGTGGCAGGGGCGACTGAAGCTTTCTTT. This translates into CATSRVAGATEAFF. V is TRBV15 and J is TRBJ1-1, with a possible D match to TRBD1 (6 bases). Deletions cut 1 base from V and 5 bases from J, with 11 bases between. CDR1 LNHNV and CDR2 YYDKDF come from the germline V gene (reference sequence). The CDR3 runs 14 residues.

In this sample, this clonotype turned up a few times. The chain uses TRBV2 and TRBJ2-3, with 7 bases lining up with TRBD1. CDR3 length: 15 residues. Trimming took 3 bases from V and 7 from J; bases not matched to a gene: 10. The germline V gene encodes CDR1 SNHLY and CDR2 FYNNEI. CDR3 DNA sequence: TGTGCCAGCAGTGACGGACAGGACCTAGCACATACGCAGTATTTT. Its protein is CASSDGQDLAHTQYF.

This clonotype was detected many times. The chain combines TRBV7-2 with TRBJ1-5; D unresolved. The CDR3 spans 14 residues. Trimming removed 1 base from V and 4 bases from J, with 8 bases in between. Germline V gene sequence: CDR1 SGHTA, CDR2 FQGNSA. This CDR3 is CASSLGSGNQPQHF. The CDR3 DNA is TGTGCCAGCAGCTTAGGAAGCGGAAATCAGCCCCAGCATTTT.

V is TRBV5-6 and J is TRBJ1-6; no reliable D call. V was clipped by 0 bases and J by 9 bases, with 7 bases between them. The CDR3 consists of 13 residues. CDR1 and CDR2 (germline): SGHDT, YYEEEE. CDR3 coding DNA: TGTGCCAGCAGCTTGGTAGCCGGTTCACCCCTCCACTTT. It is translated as CASSLVAGSPLHF.

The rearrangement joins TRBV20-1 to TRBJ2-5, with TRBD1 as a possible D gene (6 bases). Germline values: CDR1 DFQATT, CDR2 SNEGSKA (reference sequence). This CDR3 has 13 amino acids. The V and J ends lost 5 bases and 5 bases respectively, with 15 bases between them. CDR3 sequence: CSAADRVAETQYF. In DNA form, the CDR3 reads TGCAGTGCTGCGGACAGAGTGGCGGAGACCCAGTACTTC.

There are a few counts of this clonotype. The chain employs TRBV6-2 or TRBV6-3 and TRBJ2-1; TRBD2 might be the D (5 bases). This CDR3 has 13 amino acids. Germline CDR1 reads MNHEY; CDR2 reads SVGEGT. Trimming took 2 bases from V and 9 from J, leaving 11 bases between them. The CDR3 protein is CASSYPGSFEQFF. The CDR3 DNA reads TGTGCCAGCAGTTACCCGGGGTCTTTTGAGCAGTTCTTC.

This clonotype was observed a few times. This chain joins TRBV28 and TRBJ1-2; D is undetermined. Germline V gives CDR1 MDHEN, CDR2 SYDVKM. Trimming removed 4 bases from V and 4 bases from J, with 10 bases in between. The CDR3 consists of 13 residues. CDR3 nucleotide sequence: TGTGCCAGCAGTTCAGACACGGTCTATGGCTACACCTTC. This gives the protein CASSSDTVYGYTF.

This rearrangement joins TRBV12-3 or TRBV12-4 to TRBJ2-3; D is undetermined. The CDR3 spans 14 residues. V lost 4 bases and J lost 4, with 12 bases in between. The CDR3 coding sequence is TGTGCCAGCAGTTCGACGGACCTTTCAGATACGCAGTATTTT. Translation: CASSSTDLSDTQYF.

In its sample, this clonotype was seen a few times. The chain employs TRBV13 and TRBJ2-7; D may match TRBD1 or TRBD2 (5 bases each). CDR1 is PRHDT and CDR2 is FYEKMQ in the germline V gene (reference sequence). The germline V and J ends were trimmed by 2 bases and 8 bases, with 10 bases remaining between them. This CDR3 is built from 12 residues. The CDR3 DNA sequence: TGTGCCAGCAGCTTATTGGGGGAAAAGCAGTACTTC. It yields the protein CASSLLGEKQYF.

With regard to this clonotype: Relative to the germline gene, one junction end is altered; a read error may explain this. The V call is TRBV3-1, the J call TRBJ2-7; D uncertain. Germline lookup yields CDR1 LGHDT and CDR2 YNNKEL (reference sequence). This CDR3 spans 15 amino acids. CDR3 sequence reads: CASSQDMRRSYEQHF. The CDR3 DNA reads TGTGCCAGCAGCCAAGATATGAGGAGAAGTTACGAGCAGCACTTC.

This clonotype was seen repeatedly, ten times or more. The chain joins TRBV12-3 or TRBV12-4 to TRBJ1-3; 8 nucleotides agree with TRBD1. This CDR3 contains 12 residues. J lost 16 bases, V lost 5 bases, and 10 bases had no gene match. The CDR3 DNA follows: TGTGCCAGCAGTACGATAGGACAGGGAGTGTATTTT. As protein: CASSTIGQGVYF.

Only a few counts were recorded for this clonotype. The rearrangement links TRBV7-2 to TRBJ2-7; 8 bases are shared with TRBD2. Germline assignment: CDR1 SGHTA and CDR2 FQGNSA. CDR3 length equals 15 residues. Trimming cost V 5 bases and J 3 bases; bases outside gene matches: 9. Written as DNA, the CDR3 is TGTGCCAGCAGCATTACTAGCGGACCTTTCTACGAGCAGTACTTC. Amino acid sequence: CASSITSGPFYEQYF.

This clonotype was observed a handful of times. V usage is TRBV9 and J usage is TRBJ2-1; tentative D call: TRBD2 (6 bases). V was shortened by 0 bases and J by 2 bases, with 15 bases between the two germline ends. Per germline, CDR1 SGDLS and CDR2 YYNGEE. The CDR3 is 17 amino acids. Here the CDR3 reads CASSVGDSLLTYNEQFF. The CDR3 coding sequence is TGTGCCAGCAGCGTAGGGGACTCTCTTTTAACCTACAATGAGCAGTTCTTC. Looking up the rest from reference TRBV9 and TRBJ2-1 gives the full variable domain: DSGVTQTPKHLITATGQRVTLRCSPRSGDLSVYWYQQSLDQGLQFLIQYYNGEERAKGNILERFSAQQFPDLHSELNLSSLELGDSALYFCASSVGDSLLTYNEQFFGPGTRLTVL.

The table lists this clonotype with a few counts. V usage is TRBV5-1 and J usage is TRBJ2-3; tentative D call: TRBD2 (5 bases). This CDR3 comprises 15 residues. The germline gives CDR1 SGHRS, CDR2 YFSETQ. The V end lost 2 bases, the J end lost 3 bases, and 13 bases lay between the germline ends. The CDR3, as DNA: TGCGCCAGCAGCTTTGACTACTTGGGAACAGATACGCAGTATTTT. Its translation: CASSFDYLGTDTQYF. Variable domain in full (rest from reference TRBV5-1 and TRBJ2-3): KAGVTQTPRYLIKTRGQQVTLSCSPISGHRSVSWYQQTPGQGLQFLFEYFSETQRNKGNFPGRFSGRQFSNSRSEMNVSTLELGDSALYLCASSFDYLGTDTQYFGPGTRLTVL.

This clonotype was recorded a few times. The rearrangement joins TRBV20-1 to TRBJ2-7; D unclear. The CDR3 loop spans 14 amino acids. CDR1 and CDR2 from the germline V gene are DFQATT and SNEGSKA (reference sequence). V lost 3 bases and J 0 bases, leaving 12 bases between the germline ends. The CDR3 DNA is TGCAGTGCTAGTGAGATACGGAACTCCTACGAGCAGTACTTC. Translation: CSASEIRNSYEQYF.

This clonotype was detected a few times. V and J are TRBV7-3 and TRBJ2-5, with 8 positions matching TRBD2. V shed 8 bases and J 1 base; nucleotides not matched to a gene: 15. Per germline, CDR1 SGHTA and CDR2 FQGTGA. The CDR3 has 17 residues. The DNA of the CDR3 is TGTGCCAGCCATATTTCTAGCGGGCGGCGGGGCCAAGAGACCCAGTACTTC. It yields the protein CASHISSGRRGQETQYF. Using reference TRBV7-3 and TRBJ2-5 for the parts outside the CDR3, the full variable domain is GAGVSQTPSNKVTEKGKYVELRCDPISGHTALYWYRQSLGQGPEFLIYFQGTGAADDSGLPNDRFFAVRPEGSVSTLKIQRTERGDSAVYLCASHISSGRRGQETQYFGPGTRLLVL.

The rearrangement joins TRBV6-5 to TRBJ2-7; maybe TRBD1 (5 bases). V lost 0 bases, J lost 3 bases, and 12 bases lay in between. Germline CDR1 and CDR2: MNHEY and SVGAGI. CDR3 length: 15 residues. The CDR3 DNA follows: TGTGCCAGCAGTTACTCGTCAGGACACATCTACGAGCAGTACTTC. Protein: CASSYSSGHIYEQYF.